These 16 T cell receptor beta chains were all obtained from the same sample, sequenced in a study of cytomegalovirus exposure and HLA in healthy donors. Primers for the PCR totalled 60 Vbeta and 13 Jbeta. Produced via immunoSEQ multiplex PCR; TCRdb's table is partial and in-frame only. The sample lists more than 110,000 clones, 70% to 75% occurring once. The sequenced material came from PBMCs. The receptors derive from a human donor in good health.

The chain combines TRBV28 with TRBJ2-5; 11 bases fit TRBD2. Germline loops: CDR1 MDHEN, CDR2 SYDVKM. The ends lost 3 bases at V and 5 bases at J; junction bases unmatched: 2. This CDR3 is 14 amino acids long. The CDR3 nucleotides are TGTGCCAGCAGTTTTTTAGCGGGAGGGGAGACCCAGTACTTC. It is translated as CASSFLAGGETQYF.

The chain has TRBV18 and TRBJ1-1; 7 bases align to TRBD1. V trimming: 4 bases; J trimming: 1 base; junction bases outside the gene matches: 6. This CDR3 comprises 15 residues. From germline, CDR1 is KGHSH and CDR2 LQKENI. The CDR3 loop reads CASSLGYRGNTEAFF. CDR3 DNA sequence: TGTGCCAGCTCACTGGGGTACAGGGGGAACACTGAAGCTTTCTTT.

V usage is TRBV6-1 and J usage is TRBJ2-2; no clear D gene. CDR3 size: 14 residues. The ends were cut back, 6 bases at V and 4 bases at J, with 12 bases in the middle. Germline CDR1 MNHNS, CDR2 SASEGT. The CDR3 protein is CASRKASSTGELFF. CDR3 coding DNA: TGTGCCAGCAGGAAAGCCTCGTCCACCGGGGAGCTGTTTTTT.

The genes are TRBV5-1 and TRBJ2-7; the match to TRBD1 covers 7 bases. The CDR3 is made up of 13 amino acids. Germline V gives CDR1 SGHRS, CDR2 YFSETQ. V trimming: 3 bases; J trimming: 5 bases; junction bases outside the gene matches: 5. CDR3 loop: CASSSRQGNEQYF. The CDR3 DNA is TGCGCCAGCAGCTCGAGACAGGGCAACGAGCAGTACTTC.

This chain joins TRBV6-6 and TRBJ1-5, with TRBD1 matching 9 bases. Germline V gene data show CDR1 as MNHNY and CDR2 as SVGAGI (reference sequence). The ends lost 6 bases at V and 4 bases at J; junction bases unmatched: 4. The CDR3 has 14 residues. The CDR3 sequence: CASRGQGWNQPQHF. The CDR3, as DNA: TGTGCCAGCAGGGGACAGGGTTGGAATCAGCCCCAGCATTTT.

CDR3 loop: CASSIGRSGTYEQYF. The CDR3, as DNA: TGTGCCAGTAGTATAGGTCGTAGCGGAACCTACGAGCAGTACTTC. The J gene is TRBJ2-7, the V gene TRBV19; possible D gene TRBD2, 6 bases. The CDR3 is 15 amino acids. The V and J ends lost 1 base and 2 bases respectively, with 12 bases between them. Per the germline V gene, CDR1 is LNHDA and CDR2 is SQIVND (reference sequence).

This clone was picked up one time. The chain is built from TRBV4-1 and TRBJ2-2; D is unclear. This CDR3 has 15 residues. From germline, CDR1 is MGHRA and CDR2 YSYEKL. V was trimmed by 4 bases and J by 2 bases, leaving 11 bases between them. This CDR3 is CASSLSPSNTGELFF. The CDR3 DNA reads as TGCGCCAGCAGCCTTAGCCCCTCAAACACCGGGGAGCTGTTTTTT.

In this sample, this clone turned up a few times. The rearrangement joins TRBV6-1 to TRBJ2-2; TRBD2 matches at 9 bases. With V trimmed by 10 bases and J by 3 bases, 6 bases remained unmatched. Per germline, CDR1 MNHNS and CDR2 SASEGT. CDR3 length equals 14 residues. The CDR3 DNA is TGTGCCACTGTAGCGGGGGTGGACACCGGGGAGCTGTTTTTT. It codes for CATVAGVDTGELFF.

The chain has TRBV7-9 and TRBJ2-1; 8 bases are shared with TRBD2. Germline CDR1 is SEHNR and CDR2 is FQNEAQ (reference sequence). The CDR3 covers 15 residues. The trim removed 6 bases at V and 1 base at J, leaving 5 bases unmatched. CDR3 sequence (DNA): TGTGCCAGCAGTCTAGGACTAGCATCCTACAATGAGCAGTTCTTC. Its translation: CASSLGLASYNEQFF.

The chain is built from TRBV11-3 and TRBJ1-3; a possible D gene is TRBD1 (6 bases). V was trimmed by 5 bases and J by 2 bases, leaving 10 bases between them. Looked up from germline, CDR1 is SGHNT and CDR2 is YENEEA. CDR3 length: 14 residues. This CDR3 reads CASSLGTTGNTIYF. The DNA of the CDR3 is TGTGCCAGCAGCCTCGGGACAACTGGAAACACCATATATTTT.

This sequence joins TRBV30 and TRBJ2-5; TRBD1 aligns across 7 bases. After removal of 2 bases from V and 9 bases from J, the junction contained 12 bases not matched to a gene. The length of the CDR3 is 14 residues. CDR1 is GTSNPN and CDR2 is SVGIG in the germline V gene (reference sequence). The CDR3 loop is CAWSPRGTAGAQYF. In nucleotides, the CDR3 is TGTGCCTGGAGTCCTAGGGGGACAGCTGGGGCCCAGTACTTC.

The V call is TRBV30, the J call TRBJ2-3, with 7 bases matching TRBD2. The CDR3 is 14 residues long. Losses at the gene ends were 0 bases for V and 3 bases for J; bases not matched to a gene: 3. Germline CDR1 GTSNPN, CDR2 SVGIG (reference sequence). Written as DNA, the CDR3 is TGTGCCTGGAGTGTACTGGGGGGGACAGATACGCAGTATTTT. This sequence encodes CAWSVLGGTDTQYF.

V and J are TRBV13 and TRBJ1-1; D may be TRBD1 (6 bases). Trimming removed 2 bases from V and 0 bases from J, with 16 bases in between. CDR1 is PRHDT and CDR2 is FYEKMQ in the germline V gene (reference sequence). CDR3 length: 17 residues. This CDR3 reads CASSLRFRGAVNTEAFF. The CDR3 nucleotides are TGTGCCAGCAGCTTACGATTCCGGGGGGCAGTGAACACTGAAGCTTTCTTT.

The chain employs TRBV29-1 and TRBJ2-2, with D maybe TRBD2 (7 bases). This CDR3 is 16 amino acids long. Trimming removed 3 bases at V and 3 bases at J, with 17 bases between. Germline lookup yields CDR1 SQVTM and CDR2 ANQGSEA. The CDR3 DNA sequence: TGCAGCGTTGAGCGGGCGGGGGACAAGTACACCGGGGAGCTGTTTTTT. Protein: CSVERAGDKYTGELFF.

This clone has only a few counts. The chain links TRBV5-6 to TRBJ2-5; TRBD1 might be the D (5 bases). This CDR3 spans 14 amino acids. The V gene lost 4 bases and the J gene lost 5 bases, with 15 bases spanning the gap. Germline V lookup: CDR1 SGHDT, CDR2 YYEEEE. In DNA, the CDR3 is TGTGCCAGCAGCGTACAACAGGATAGGGAGACCCAGTACTTC. Protein sequence: CASSVQQDRETQYF.

This clone was counted only a few times. CDR3 residues: CASSRQTSGGDNEQFF. The CDR3 bases are TGTGCCAGCAGCCGACAGACTAGCGGGGGGGACAATGAGCAGTTCTTC. The V gene is TRBV7-6, the J gene TRBJ2-1, with 14 bases fitting TRBD2. The J segment lost 5 bases and the V segment lost 5 bases, leaving 5 bases of the junction unmatched. Germline CDR1 is SGHVS and CDR2 is FNYEAQ. This CDR3 is 16 amino acids long.